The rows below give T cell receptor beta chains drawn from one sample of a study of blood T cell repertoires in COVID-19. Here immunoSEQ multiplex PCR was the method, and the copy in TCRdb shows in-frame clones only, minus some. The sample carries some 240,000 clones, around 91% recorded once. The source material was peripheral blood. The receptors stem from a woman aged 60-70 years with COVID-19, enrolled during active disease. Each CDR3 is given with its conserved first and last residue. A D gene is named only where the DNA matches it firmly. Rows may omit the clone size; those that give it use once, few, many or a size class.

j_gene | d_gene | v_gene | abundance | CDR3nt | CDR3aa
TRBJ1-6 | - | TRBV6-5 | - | TGTGCCAGCAGCCCCCGGGGTGGTTCACCCCTCCACTTT | CASSPRGGSPLHF
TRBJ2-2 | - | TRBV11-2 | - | TGTGCCAGCAGCGGGACTAACACCGGGGAGCTGTTTTTT | CASSGTNTGELFF
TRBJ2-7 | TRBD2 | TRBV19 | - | TGTGCCAGTAGGGAAGCGGGGAGCTACGAGCAGTACTTC | CASREAGSYEQYF
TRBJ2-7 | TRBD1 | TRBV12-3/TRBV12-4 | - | TGTGCCAGCAGGCGACAGGGGGCGGGCGAGCAGTACTTC | CASRRQGAGEQYF
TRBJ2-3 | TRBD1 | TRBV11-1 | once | TGTGCCAGCAGCCGACAGGGTATGCAGTATTTT | CASSRQGMQYF
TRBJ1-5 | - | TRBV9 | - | TGTGCCAGCAGCGTCTCAGGGGAACAGCCCCAGCATTTT | CASSVSGEQPQHF
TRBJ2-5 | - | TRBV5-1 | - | TGCGCCAGCAGCTTGCGAGAGACCCAGTACTTC | CASSLRETQYF
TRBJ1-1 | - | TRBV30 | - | TGTGCCTGGAGAGAGAACAGGGCTCTGAACACTGAAGCTTTCTTT | CAWRENRALNTEAFF
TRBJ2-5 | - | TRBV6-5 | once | TGTGCCAGCACGCCCCGACTGCAAGAGACCCAGTACTTC | CASTPRLQETQYF
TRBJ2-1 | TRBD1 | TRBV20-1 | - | TGCAGTGCTGACAGGGGCGAGGAGCAGTTCTTC | CSADRGEEQFF
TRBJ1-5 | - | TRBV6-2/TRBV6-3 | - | TGTGCCAGCAGTTACCGAATAGGGGGACAGCCCCAGCATTTT | CASSYRIGGQPQHF
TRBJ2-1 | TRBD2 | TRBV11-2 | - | TGTGCCAGCAGCCCGGGACTAGCGGGGTCCGGGTTCTTC | CASSPGLAGSGFF
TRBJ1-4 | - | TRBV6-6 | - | TGTGCCAGCAGTTACTCGGACATAACTAATGAAAAACTGTTTTTT | CASSYSDITNEKLFF
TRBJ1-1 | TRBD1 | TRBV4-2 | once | TGTGCCAGCAGCCGAGAACAGGGGCACACTGAAGCTTTCTTT | CASSREQGHTEAFF